Following are 23 T cell receptor beta chains from one sample sequenced in a study of CD8 T cells in Susac syndrome. RNA amounts of about 0.5 to 1 ug underwent reverse transcription with random hexamers. Each CDR3 protein is one row after TCRdb ran MiXCR on the immunoSEQ multiplex PCR reads. The table lists 200,000 to 300,000 distinct CDR3 sequences, about 94% of them singletons. The sample comprised CD4+ T cells from PBMCs. The receptor set was obtained from a human donor with multiple sclerosis.

V gene TRBV7-9 combines with J gene TRBJ2-1, with a weak D call TRBD2 (6 bases). V was pared by 1 base and J by 9 bases, with 13 bases between. This CDR3 region has 14 residues. Per germline, CDR1 SEHNR and CDR2 FQNEAQ (reference sequence). Written as DNA, the CDR3 is TGTGCCAGCAGCTTAGGGGACTCCCACAGTGAGCAGTTCTTC. Its protein is CASSLGDSHSEQFF.

The chain has TRBV27 and TRBJ2-1, with 9 bases aligning to TRBD2. Germline V gives CDR1 MNHEY, CDR2 SMNVEV (reference sequence). The CDR3 length is 16 residues. V lost 3 bases, J lost 5 bases, and 8 bases stayed unmatched. CDR3 loop: CASSFLASGVHNEQFF. The CDR3 coding sequence is TGTGCCAGCAGTTTCCTAGCTAGCGGGGTTCACAATGAGCAGTTCTTC.

This chain connects TRBV2 to TRBJ2-5, with 11 bases lining up with TRBD2. V shed 5 bases, J shed 0 bases, and the junction held 5 bases outside the gene matches. Germline CDR1 and CDR2: SNHLY and FYNNEI. The CDR3 contains 16 residues. CDR3: CASSLRLAGHQETQYF. The CDR3 coding sequence is TGTGCCAGCAGTCTTCGACTAGCGGGGCACCAAGAGACCCAGTACTTC.

J is TRBJ2-5 and V is TRBV7-3; a possible D gene is TRBD1 (5 bases). The length of the CDR3 is 15 residues. The germline CDR1 and CDR2 sequences are SGHTA and FQGTGA. The ends were cut back, 5 bases at V and 1 base at J, with 14 bases in the middle. CDR3 sequence reads: CASSRVGQAQETQYF. DNA of the CDR3: TGTGCCAGCAGCCGTGTGGGGCAGGCCCAAGAGACCCAGTACTTC.

The V gene is TRBV29-1, the J gene TRBJ2-1, with TRBD2 matching over 14 bases. The V and J ends lost 2 bases and 8 bases, in that order; junction bases with no gene match: 11. Germline V CDR1 and CDR2: SQVTM, ANQGSEA. The CDR3 totals 17 residues. CDR3 DNA: TGCAGCGTTGAAAGGCGGACCGGGACTAGCGGGAGTTATGAGCAGTTCTTC. Residues: CSVERRTGTSGSYEQFF.

The genes are TRBV25-1 and TRBJ2-5; D is ambiguous. Germline V gene lookup returns CDR1 MGHDK and CDR2 SYGVNS. This CDR3 contains 14 residues. Trimming left V 1 base short and J 0 bases short, with 6 bases between. The CDR3 DNA follows: TGTGCCAGCAGTGAATCACAATACCAAGAGACCCAGTACTTC. Translation: CASSESQYQETQYF.

The rearrangement links TRBV6-1 to TRBJ1-1, with D hard to call. The V gene lost 7 bases and the J gene lost 1 base, with 25 bases spanning the gap. Germline V gives CDR1 MNHNS, CDR2 SASEGT. There are 18 residues in the CDR3. In nucleotides, the CDR3 is TGTGCCAGCAACAGCCTAGTCCATGCGTCTTTGGGGAACACTGAAGCTTTCTTT. Translating gives CASNSLVHASLGNTEAFF.

The chain joins TRBV29-1 to TRBJ2-1; D might be TRBD2 (5 bases). The germline V and J ends were trimmed by 7 bases and 4 bases, with 17 bases remaining between them. The CDR3 extends over 14 amino acids. CDR1 and CDR2 from the germline V gene are SQVTM and ANQGSEA. CDR3 DNA: TGCAGCGCCTTCTCCCGCCGGGGATACAATGAGCAGTTCTTC. Protein product: CSAFSRRGYNEQFF.

The chain uses TRBV7-9 and TRBJ1-2; no reliable D call. The CDR3 spans 12 residues. Germline V gene lookup returns CDR1 SEHNR and CDR2 FQNEAQ (reference sequence). Trimming pared 3 bases from V and 8 bases from J, leaving 10 bases between. The CDR3 nucleotides read TGTGCCAGCAGCTTCACCGGATCCGGCTACACCTTC. It specifies CASSFTGSGYTF.

The chain employs TRBV29-1 and TRBJ2-3, with D tentatively TRBD1 (7 bases). Germline CDR1 SQVTM, CDR2 ANQGSEA. The CDR3 is made up of 12 amino acids. Trimming pared 3 bases from V and 6 bases from J, leaving 10 bases between. Written as DNA, the CDR3 is TGCAGCGTTGAGGAGGGGGCGGATACGCAGTATTTT. Its protein is CSVEEGADTQYF.

V and J are TRBV5-4 and TRBJ2-7, with D maybe TRBD1 (5 bases). V lost 4 bases and J lost 0, with 11 bases in between. Germline CDR1 and CDR2: SGHNT and YYREEE (reference sequence). The CDR3 runs 14 residues. CDR3 sequence (DNA): TGTGCCAGCAGCAACAGGCTTAGCTCCTACGAGCAGTACTTC. Its protein product is CASSNRLSSYEQYF.

This clonotype has a handful of counts. This chain uses TRBV28 with TRBJ2-6; TRBD1 agrees at 10 bases. CDR3 length: 17 residues. V shed 5 bases and J 3 bases; nucleotides not matched to a gene: 7. Germline assignment: CDR1 MDHEN and CDR2 SYDVKM. For the CDR3, the DNA is TGTGCCAGCAGTCCCCGGGACAGGGGTCGTGGGGCCAACGTCCTGACTTTC. This codes for CASSPRDRGRGANVLTF.

The J gene is TRBJ1-5, the V gene TRBV3-1; D gene uncertain. Germline loops: CDR1 LGHDT, CDR2 YNNKEL (reference sequence). V lost 1 base to trimming and J lost 3 bases, with 13 bases between them. This CDR3 has 16 residues. In DNA, the CDR3 is TGTGCCAGCAGCCAAGGAAGAGCCCGAATCAATCAGCCCCAGCATTTT. Protein: CASSQGRARINQPQHF. Variable domain in full (rest from reference TRBV3-1 and TRBJ1-5): DTAVSQTPKYLVTQMGNDKSIKCEQNLGHDTMYWYKQDSKKFLKIMFSYNNKELIINETVPNRFSPKSPDKAHLNLHINSLELGDSAVYFCASSQGRARINQPQHFGDGTRLSIL.

The V and J genes are TRBV6-1 and TRBJ1-5; D remains unclear. The CDR3 is made up of 13 amino acids. Germline CDR1 and CDR2: MNHNS and SASEGT. V was trimmed by 3 bases and J by 4 bases, leaving 7 bases between them. The CDR3 spells CASSEFGNQPQHF. In DNA form, the CDR3 reads TGTGCCAGCAGTGAGTTTGGGAATCAGCCCCAGCATTTT.

This chain joins TRBV25-1 and TRBJ2-2; tentative D call: TRBD1 (5 bases). The CDR3 runs to 15 residues. Germline V lookup: CDR1 MGHDK, CDR2 SYGVNS. Trimming left V 6 bases short and J 2 bases short, with 13 bases between. Here the CDR3 reads CASRGVGPNTGELFF. DNA of the CDR3: TGTGCCAGCAGAGGGGTGGGGCCCAACACCGGGGAGCTGTTTTTT.

The J gene is TRBJ2-7, the V gene TRBV3-1, with 10 nucleotides matching TRBD2. Per germline, CDR1 LGHDT and CDR2 YNNKEL (reference sequence). Germline trimming cut 2 bases from V and 3 bases from J; bases unmatched to any gene: 1. CDR3 length: 14 amino acids. CDR3 region: CASSQTSGDYEQYV. In DNA, the CDR3 is TGTGCCAGCAGCCAAACTAGCGGGGACTACGAGCAGTACGTC.

CDR3 residues: CASSARQAPETQYF. CDR3 sequence (DNA): TGTGCCAGCAGCGCCCGACAGGCTCCCGAGACCCAGTACTTC. This chain joins TRBV7-2 and TRBJ2-5, with D maybe TRBD1 (6 bases). Germline loops: CDR1 SGHTA, CDR2 FQGNSA. V dropped 5 bases and J dropped 5 bases, with 15 bases sitting between them. The CDR3 has 14 residues.

This clonotype was found once. V gene TRBV3-1 combines with J gene TRBJ2-7, with D possibly matching TRBD1 (6 bases). This CDR3 is 17 amino acids long. The ends were cut back, 0 bases at V and 4 bases at J, with 19 bases in the middle. CDR1 and CDR2 from the germline V gene are LGHDT and YNNKEL (reference sequence). The DNA of the CDR3 is TGTGCCAGCAGCCAAGACCTTTTTCGACAGGACGGATACGAGCAGTACGTC. This gives the protein CASSQDLFRQDGYEQYV.

CDR3 sequence (DNA): TGCGCCAGCAGCCAAAGACAGGGGGGTGAGGCCAAAAACATTCAGTACTTC. Translated, it gives CASSQRQGGEAKNIQYF. The chain couples TRBV4-1 to TRBJ2-4; 9 nucleotides align to TRBD1. V trimming: 2 bases; J trimming: 1 base; junction bases outside the gene matches: 6. The CDR3 has 17 amino acids. Germline CDR1 is MGHRA and CDR2 is YSYEKL.

The V and J genes are TRBV9 and TRBJ1-2; no clear D. V was cut by 0 bases and J by 4 bases, with 10 bases left in between. The V gene's germline CDR1 is SGDLS and CDR2 YYNGEE. This CDR3 contains 14 residues. The CDR3 nucleotides read TGTGCCAGCAGCGTAGATCCGGGTAGCTATGGCTACACCTTC. Amino acid sequence: CASSVDPGSYGYTF.

This clonotype came up once. The chain is built from TRBV3-1 and TRBJ1-2; D ambiguous. This CDR3 is 14 amino acids long. The germline CDR1 and CDR2 sequences are LGHDT and YNNKEL (reference sequence). Trimming pared 0 bases from V and 5 bases from J, leaving 10 bases between. The CDR3 nucleotides read TGTGCCAGCAGCCAAGATCCACGGAGGTATGGCTACACCTTC. This encodes CASSQDPRRYGYTF.

The V gene is TRBV13, the J gene TRBJ2-5; D possibly corresponds to TRBD2 (5 bases). Germline loops: CDR1 PRHDT, CDR2 FYEKMQ (reference sequence). This CDR3 comprises 16 residues. Trimming shortened V by 5 bases and J by 2 bases, and 18 bases separated the two germline ends. CDR3 coding DNA: TGTGCCAGCAGCCCCTCGGGCACGGGGTTACAAGAGACCCAGTACTTC. Translating gives CASSPSGTGLQETQYF.

DNA of the CDR3: TGTGCCAGCAGCCTAGCGGGGGACTCCTACAATGAGCAGTTCTTC. Translating gives CASSLAGDSYNEQFF. The rearrangement links TRBV12-3 or TRBV12-4 to TRBJ2-1, with 10 bases that match TRBD2. The CDR3 sequence is 15 residues long. V shed 6 bases and J 0 bases; nucleotides not matched to a gene: 2.